This T cell receptor beta chain was captured by sequencing in a study of shared clonotypes between healthy human individuals. About the research overall: Ranging from 18 to 49 in age, donors were two women and three men.

V was pared by 1 base and J by 3 bases, with 10 bases between. The germline CDR1 and CDR2 sequences are SGHAT and FQNNGV. This CDR3 contains 14 residues. For this clone: Its antigen remains unknown.

For every subset, genomic DNA was evenly distributed across several immunoSEQ plates. Assay used: immunoSEQ multiplex PCR; TCRdb lists only in-frame clones, some missing. The repertoire holds around 2,000,000 clones, with over 85% as singletons. Findings and caveats of the study: Generation probabilities of non-shared clonotypes were lower (relative to those shared by all four donors). Large sequencing depth failed to make sorted-subset sequencing complete, rarefaction showed.

Only CD45RO-negative cells positively selected for CCR7 counted as naive CD8 cells, so terminally differentiated effector memory CD45RA+ cells were excluded. The gene calls are TRBV11-2 and TRBJ2-7; D is perhaps TRBD2 (6 bases). Input material: naive CD8+ T cells sorted from blood. This TCR was recovered from a man aged 18-30 years in good health. Here the CDR3 DNA reads TGTGCCAGCAGCTTAGCCTCCGGGGGCTACGAGCAGTACTTC. It codes for CASSLASGGYEQYF.